This T cell receptor (beta chain) was retrieved from a study of T cells in Graves' hyperthyroidism and ophthalmopathy. General observations from the study: Ophthalmopathy could be told apart from stable hyperthyroidism with a 13 V-J model. Researchers found most expanded thyroid clonotypes above 0.001 in blood as well.

Counting both end residues, the CDR3 totals 18 amino acids. Germline V gene data show CDR1 as MDHEN and CDR2 as SYDVKM. Template material for amplifying TCR beta CDR3 regions consisted of RNA transcripts. First-round RT-PCR with HTBI primers amplified the TCR CDR3 region. One entry per CDR3 protein, called by TCRdb with MiXCR from the multiplex PCR reads. This table has hundreds of thousands of distinct CDR3 sequences, 15% to 20% appearing once. This clonotype was counted many times. Its specificity is not known. The limits of the CDR3 on the DNA are not certain, so only TCRdb's listed CDR3 is given. The origin of this receptor is a woman in her 30s with Graves' hyperthyroidism. The chain joins TRBV28 to TRBJ2-3; the table's D call, TRBD2, was not checked against the DNA. The specimen sequenced was blood. CDR3 amino acids: CASSLLAGGRFLADTQYF.